This T cell receptor beta chain stems from a study of blood T cells in healthy people across ages. Comments on this clonotype: The antigen is undetermined. The junction shows a germline mismatch at one end, possibly a read error.

CDR1 and CDR2 from the germline V gene are SGHRS and YFSETQ. This CDR3 comprises 14 residues. Through a sample-barcoded 5' primer and a J-beta primer mix, a second PCR was run for about 6 to 12 cycles. TCRdb processed the 5' RACE reads anew with MiXCR; each CDR3 protein has one entry. The sample has 1.8 million or so distinct CDR3 sequences; more than 35% are singletons. Each sample provided at least 6 micrograms of extracted total RNA. Broader study findings: Comparison with aged donors showed that long-lived donors had more naive CD4+ cells and higher diversity. Roughly linear declines in TCR beta diversity per million T cells occurred with age.

What was sequenced was blood. The gene calls are TRBV5-1 and TRBJ2-3, with 7 bases identical to TRBD1. This sequence was found in a human donor in good health. The CDR3 region has the DNA TGCGCCAGCTATCCAGGGGGTAGCACAGATATGCAGTATTTT. The encoded protein is CASYPGGSTDMQYF.